This T cell receptor (beta chain) was captured by sequencing in a study of early T cells in non-severe SARS-CoV-2 infection. As for the study in general: Chains were not paired, and sequencing was done on bulk RNA from unsorted whole blood.

Individual cDNA molecules received unique molecular identifiers during library preparation. Using its own MiXCR run on the 5' RACE reads, TCRdb lists one record per CDR3 protein. Among tens of thousands of distinct CDR3 sequences, over 4.5% were seen once, and the ten largest hold around 4.5%. Germline V gene sequence: CDR1 LNHNV, CDR2 YYDKDF (reference sequence). The ends lost 0 bases at V and 4 bases at J; junction bases unmatched: 14. The CDR3 is 19 residues long. Study conclusions and caveats: Matching against VDJdb likely underestimated virus-specific expansions, favoring anti-spike CD8.

This clonotype came up many times. Antigen: not known. The genes are TRBV15 and TRBJ2-3; 9 bases align to TRBD1. This TCR derives from an adult who was a healthcare worker with PCR-confirmed SARS-CoV-2 infection or an uninfected control (not recorded which). Sequencing was performed on whole blood. The CDR3 nucleotides are TGTGCCACCAGCAGAGATCGATTTGTCGGACAGGGGTCCCCAGATACGCAGTATTTT. Encoded protein: CATSRDRFVGQGSPDTQYF.